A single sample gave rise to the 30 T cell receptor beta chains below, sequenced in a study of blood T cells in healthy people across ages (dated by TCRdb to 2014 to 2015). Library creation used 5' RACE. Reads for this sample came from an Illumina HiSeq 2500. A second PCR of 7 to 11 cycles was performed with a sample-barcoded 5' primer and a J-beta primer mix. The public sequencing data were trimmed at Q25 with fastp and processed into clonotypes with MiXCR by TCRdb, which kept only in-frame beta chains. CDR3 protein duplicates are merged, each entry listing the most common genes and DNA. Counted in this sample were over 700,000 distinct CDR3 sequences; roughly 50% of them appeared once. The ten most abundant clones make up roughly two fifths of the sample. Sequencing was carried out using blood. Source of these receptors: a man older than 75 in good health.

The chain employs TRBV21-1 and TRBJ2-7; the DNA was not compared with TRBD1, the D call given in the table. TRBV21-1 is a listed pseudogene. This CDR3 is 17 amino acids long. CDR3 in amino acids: CASTSGDRGRSSYEQYF. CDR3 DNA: TGTGCCAGCACCTCCGGGGACAGGGGGCGATCCTCCTACGAGCAGTACTTC.

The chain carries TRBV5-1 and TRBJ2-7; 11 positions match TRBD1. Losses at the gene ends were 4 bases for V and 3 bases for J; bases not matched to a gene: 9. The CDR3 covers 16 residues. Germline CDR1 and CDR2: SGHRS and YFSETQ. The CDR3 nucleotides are TGCGCCAGCAGCCCCCAGGAGGGACAGGGGGACTACGAGCAGTACTTC. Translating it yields CASSPQEGQGDYEQYF.

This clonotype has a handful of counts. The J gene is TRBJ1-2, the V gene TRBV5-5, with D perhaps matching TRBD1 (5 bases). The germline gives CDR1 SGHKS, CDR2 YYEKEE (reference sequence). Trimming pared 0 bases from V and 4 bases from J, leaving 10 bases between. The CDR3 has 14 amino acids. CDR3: CASSLGGAAYGYTF. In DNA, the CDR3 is TGTGCCAGCAGCTTGGGGGGCGCTGCCTATGGCTACACCTTC.

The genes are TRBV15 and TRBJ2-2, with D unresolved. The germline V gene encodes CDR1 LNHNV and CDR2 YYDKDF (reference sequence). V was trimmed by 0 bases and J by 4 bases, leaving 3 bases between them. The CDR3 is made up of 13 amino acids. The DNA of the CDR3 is TGTGCCACCAGCAGAGATCGCACCGGGGAGCTGTTTTTT. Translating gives CATSRDRTGELFF.

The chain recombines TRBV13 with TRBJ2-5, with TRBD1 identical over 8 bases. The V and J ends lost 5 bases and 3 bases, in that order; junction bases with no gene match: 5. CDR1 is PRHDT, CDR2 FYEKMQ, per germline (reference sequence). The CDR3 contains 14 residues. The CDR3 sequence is CASSQDREEETQYF. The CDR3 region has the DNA TGTGCCAGCAGCCAGGACAGGGAGGAAGAGACCCAGTACTTC.

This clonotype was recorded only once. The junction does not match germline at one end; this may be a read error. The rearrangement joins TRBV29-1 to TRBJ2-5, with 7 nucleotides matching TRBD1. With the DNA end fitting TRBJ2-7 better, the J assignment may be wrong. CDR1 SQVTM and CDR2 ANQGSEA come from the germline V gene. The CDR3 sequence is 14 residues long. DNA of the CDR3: TGCAGCGCCACCCGGGACAGCAGCTCCTGCGAGCAGTACTTC. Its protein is CSATRDSSSCEQYF.

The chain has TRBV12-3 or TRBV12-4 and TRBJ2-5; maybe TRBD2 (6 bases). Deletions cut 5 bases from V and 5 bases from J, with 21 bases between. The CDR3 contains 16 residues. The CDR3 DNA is TGTGCCAGCAGTACGCGGGACTCCTCCCGACCGGAGACCCAGTACTTC. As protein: CASSTRDSSRPETQYF.

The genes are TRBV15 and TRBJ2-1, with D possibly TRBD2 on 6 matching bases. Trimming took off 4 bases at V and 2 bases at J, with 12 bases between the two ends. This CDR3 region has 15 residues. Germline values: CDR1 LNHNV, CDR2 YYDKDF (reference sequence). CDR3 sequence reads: CATSTGGAPYNEQFF. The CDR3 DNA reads TGTGCCACCAGCACCGGCGGGGCACCCTACAATGAGCAGTTCTTC.

The CDR3 nucleotides read TGCGCCAGCAGCTTGGGGACCCTAGCTGGGGGGCGAGAGCAGTTCTTC. This gives the protein CASSLGTLAGGREQFF. This chain joins TRBV5-1 and TRBJ2-1; D may be TRBD1 or TRBD2 (6 bases each). Trimming pared 0 bases from V and 10 bases from J, leaving 20 bases between. The CDR3 length is 16 residues. Germline V gene lookup returns CDR1 SGHRS and CDR2 YFSETQ.

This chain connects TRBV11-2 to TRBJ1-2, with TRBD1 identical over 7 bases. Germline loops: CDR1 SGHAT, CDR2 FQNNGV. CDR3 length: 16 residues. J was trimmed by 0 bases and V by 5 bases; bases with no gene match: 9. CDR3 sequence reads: CASSISTGASNYGYTF. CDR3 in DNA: TGTGCCAGCAGCATAAGCACAGGGGCCTCTAACTATGGCTACACCTTC.

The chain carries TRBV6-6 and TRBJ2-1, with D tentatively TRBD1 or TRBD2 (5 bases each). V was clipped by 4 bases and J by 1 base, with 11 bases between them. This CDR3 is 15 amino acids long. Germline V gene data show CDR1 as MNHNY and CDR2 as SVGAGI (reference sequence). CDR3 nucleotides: TGTGCCAGCAGTTCTAGGGGAGCGTCCTACAATGAGCAGTTCTTC. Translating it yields CASSSRGASYNEQFF.

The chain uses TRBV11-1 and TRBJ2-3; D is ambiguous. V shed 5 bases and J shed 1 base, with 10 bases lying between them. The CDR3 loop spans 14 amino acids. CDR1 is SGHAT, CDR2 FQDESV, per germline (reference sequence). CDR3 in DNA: TGTGCCAGCAGCGTCGAGGCAGGCACAGATACGCAGTATTTT. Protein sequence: CASSVEAGTDTQYF.

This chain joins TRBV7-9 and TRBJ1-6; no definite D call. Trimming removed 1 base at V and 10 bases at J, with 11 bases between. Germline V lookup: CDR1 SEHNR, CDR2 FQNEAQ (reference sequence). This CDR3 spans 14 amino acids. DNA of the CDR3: TGTGCCAGCAGCTTAGGTCGGTCGAACTCACCCCTCCACTTT. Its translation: CASSLGRSNSPLHF.

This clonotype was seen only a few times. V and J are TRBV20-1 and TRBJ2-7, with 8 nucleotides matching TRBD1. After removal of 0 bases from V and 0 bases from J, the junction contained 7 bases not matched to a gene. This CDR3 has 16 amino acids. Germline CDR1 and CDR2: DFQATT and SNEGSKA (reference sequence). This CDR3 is CSARDYGQGPSYEQYF. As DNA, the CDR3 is TGCAGTGCTAGAGACTACGGACAGGGCCCCTCCTACGAGCAGTACTTC.

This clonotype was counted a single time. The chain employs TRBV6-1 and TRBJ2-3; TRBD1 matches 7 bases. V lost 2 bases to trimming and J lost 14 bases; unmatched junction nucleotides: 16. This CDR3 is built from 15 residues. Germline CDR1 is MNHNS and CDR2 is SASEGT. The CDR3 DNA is TGTGCCAGCAGTGAACGGGACAGCCTACACAGATACGCGTATTTT. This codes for CASSERDSLHRYAYF.

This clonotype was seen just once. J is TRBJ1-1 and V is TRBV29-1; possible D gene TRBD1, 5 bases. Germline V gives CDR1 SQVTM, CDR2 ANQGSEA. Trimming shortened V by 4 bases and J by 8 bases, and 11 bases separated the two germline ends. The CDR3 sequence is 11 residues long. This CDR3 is CSVGRSGEAFF. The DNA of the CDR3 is TGCAGCGTTGGGCGATCAGGGGAAGCTTTCTTT. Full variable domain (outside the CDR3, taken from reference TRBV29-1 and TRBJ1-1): SAVISQKPSRDICQRGTSLTIQCQVDSQVTMMFWYRQQPGQSLTLIATANQGSEATYESGFVIDKFPISRPNLTFSTLTVSNMSPEDSSIYLCSVGRSGEAFFGQGTRLTVV.

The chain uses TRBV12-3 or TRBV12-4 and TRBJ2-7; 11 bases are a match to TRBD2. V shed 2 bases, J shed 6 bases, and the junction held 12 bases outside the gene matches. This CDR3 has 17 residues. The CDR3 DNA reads TGTGCCAGCAGTTTAAGACTAGCGGGGCTTTCGGCGGGCGAGCAGTACTTC. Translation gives CASSLRLAGLSAGEQYF.

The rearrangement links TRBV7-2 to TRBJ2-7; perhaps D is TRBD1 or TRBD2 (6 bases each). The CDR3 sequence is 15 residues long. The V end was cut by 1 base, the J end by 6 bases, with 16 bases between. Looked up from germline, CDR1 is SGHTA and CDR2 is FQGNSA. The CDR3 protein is CASSLGGAASLEQYF. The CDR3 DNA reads TGTGCCAGCAGCTTAGGGGGGGCAGCCTCTCTCGAGCAGTACTTC.

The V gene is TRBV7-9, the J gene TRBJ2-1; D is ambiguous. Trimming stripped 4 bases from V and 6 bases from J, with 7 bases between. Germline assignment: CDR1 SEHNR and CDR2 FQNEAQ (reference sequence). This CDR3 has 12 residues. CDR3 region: CASSSPSNEQFF. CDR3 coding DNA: TGTGCCAGCAGCTCCCCATCCAATGAGCAGTTCTTC. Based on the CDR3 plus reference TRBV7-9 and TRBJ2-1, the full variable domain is DTGVSQNPRHKITKRGQNVTFRCDPISEHNRLYWYRQTLGQGPEFLTYFQNEAQLEKSRLLSDRFSAERPKGSFSTLEIQRTEQGDSAMYLCASSSPSNEQFFGPGTRLTVL.

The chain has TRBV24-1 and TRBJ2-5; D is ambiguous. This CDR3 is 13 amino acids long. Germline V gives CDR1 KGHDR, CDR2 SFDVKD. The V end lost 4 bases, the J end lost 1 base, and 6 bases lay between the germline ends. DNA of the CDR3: TGTGCCACCAGTGAAACCATCCAAGAGACCCAGTACTTC. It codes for CATSETIQETQYF.

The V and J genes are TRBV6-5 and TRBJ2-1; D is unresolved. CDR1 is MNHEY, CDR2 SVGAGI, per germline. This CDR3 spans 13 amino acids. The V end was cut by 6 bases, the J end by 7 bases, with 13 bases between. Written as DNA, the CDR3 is TGTGCCAGCAGACCCGACGTCGGGAATGAGCAGTTCTTC. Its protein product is CASRPDVGNEQFF.

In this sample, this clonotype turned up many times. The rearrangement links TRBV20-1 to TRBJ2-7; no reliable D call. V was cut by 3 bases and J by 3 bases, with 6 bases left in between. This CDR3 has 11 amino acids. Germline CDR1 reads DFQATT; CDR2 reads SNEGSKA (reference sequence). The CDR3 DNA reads TGCAGTGCTAGGAGTGGCTACGAGCAGTACTTC. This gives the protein CSARSGYEQYF.

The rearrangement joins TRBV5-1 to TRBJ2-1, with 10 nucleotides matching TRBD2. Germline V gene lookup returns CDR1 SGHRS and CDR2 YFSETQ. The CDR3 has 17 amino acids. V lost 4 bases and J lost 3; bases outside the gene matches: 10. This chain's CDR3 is CASSRTGAGGGYNEQFF. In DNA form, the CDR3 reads TGCGCCAGCAGCAGAACCGGAGCGGGAGGGGGCTACAATGAGCAGTTCTTC.

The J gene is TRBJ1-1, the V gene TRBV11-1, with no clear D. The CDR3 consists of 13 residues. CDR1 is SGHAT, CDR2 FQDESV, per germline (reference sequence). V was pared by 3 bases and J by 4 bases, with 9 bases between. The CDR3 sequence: CASSLGPVTEAFF. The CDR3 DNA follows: TGTGCCAGCAGCTTGGGTCCAGTCACTGAAGCTTTCTTT.

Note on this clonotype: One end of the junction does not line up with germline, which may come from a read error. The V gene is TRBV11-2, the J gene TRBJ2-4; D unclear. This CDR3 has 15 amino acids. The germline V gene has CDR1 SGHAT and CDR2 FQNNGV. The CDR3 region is CANSLVASLRNIQYF. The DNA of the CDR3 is TGTGCCAACAGCTTAGTTGCGAGTCTTAGAAACATTCAGTACTTC.

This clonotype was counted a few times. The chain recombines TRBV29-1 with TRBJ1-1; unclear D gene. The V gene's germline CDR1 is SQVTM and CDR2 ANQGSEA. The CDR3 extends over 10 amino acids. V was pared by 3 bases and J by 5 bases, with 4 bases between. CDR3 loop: CSVDATEAFF. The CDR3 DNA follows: TGCAGCGTTGATGCTACTGAAGCTTTCTTT.

CDR3 amino acids: CASSSPSSEQYF. Here the CDR3 DNA reads TGTGCCAGCAGTTCCCCGTCGAGCGAGCAGTACTTC. The rearrangement links TRBV12-3 or TRBV12-4 to TRBJ2-4; D gene ambiguous. The DNA end is a closer match to TRBJ2-7, so the J assignment may be wrong. The CDR3 consists of 12 residues.

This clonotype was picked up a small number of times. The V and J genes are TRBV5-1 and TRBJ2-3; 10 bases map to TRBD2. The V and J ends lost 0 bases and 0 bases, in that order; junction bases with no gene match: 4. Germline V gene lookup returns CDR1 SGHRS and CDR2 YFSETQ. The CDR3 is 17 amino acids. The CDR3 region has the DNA TGCGCCAGCAGCTTGGGGGCTAGCGGGGGTAGCACAGATACGCAGTATTTT. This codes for CASSLGASGGSTDTQYF.

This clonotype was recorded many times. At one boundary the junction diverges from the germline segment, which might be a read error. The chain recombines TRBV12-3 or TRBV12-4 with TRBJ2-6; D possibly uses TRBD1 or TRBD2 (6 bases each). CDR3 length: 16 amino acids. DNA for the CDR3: TGTGCCAGCAGCTTAGGAGGGGGCTCTGGGGCCAACGTCCTGACTTTC. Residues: CASSLGGGSGANVLTF.

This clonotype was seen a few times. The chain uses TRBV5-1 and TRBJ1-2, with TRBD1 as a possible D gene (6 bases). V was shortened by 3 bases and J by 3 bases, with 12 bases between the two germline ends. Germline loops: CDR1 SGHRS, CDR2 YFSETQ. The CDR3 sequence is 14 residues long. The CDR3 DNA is TGCGCCAGCAGCTCCTGGACAGCTCACTATGGCTACACCTTC. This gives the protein CASSSWTAHYGYTF.